The 23 T cell receptor beta chains below all came from one sample that was sequenced in a study of cytomegalovirus exposure and HLA in healthy donors. Libraries were prepared by immunoSEQ multiplex PCR; TCRdb keeps only in-frame clonotypes and omits some of them. In the table there are roughly 250,000 clones, approximately 84% of which are singletons. Source material: PBMCs. These receptors were obtained from a woman in her 30s in good health and CMV-seropositive.

This clone is a singleton in its sample. This sequence joins TRBV18 and TRBJ2-3, with TRBD2 identical over 9 bases. The CDR3 is 14 residues long. The J segment lost 6 bases and the V segment lost 3 bases, leaving 4 bases of the junction unmatched. Germline-derived CDR1 and CDR2 are KGHSH and LQKENI. The chain's CDR3 is CASSPASGKDTQYF. CDR3 coding DNA: TGTGCCAGCTCACCGGCTAGCGGGAAGGATACGCAGTATTTT.

The CDR3 reads CASSFSGRRYEQYF. In DNA form, the CDR3 reads TGTGCCAGCAGTTTTAGTGGGAGGAGGTACGAGCAGTACTTC. The rearrangement uses TRBV27 and TRBJ2-7; D is possibly TRBD2 (6 bases). Germline CDR1 is MNHEY and CDR2 is SMNVEV (reference sequence). CDR3 length equals 14 residues. V was pared by 3 bases and J by 4 bases, with 13 bases between.

This clone has only a few counts. The rearrangement uses TRBV28 and TRBJ2-3, with D perhaps TRBD2 (5 bases). In germline, CDR1 is MDHEN, CDR2 SYDVKM. The CDR3 runs to 15 residues. Trimming removed 4 bases at V and 2 bases at J, with 13 bases between. The CDR3 sequence: CASSSRGLYTDTQYF. CDR3 sequence (DNA): TGTGCCAGCAGTTCGAGAGGACTTTACACAGATACGCAGTATTTT.

The chain couples TRBV9 to TRBJ2-5; TRBD1 might be the D (6 bases). CDR1 and CDR2 (germline): SGDLS, YYNGEE. This CDR3 comprises 15 residues. V was clipped by 0 bases and J by 1 base, with 10 bases between them. CDR3 protein: CASSVAPTGQETQYF. In DNA, the CDR3 is TGTGCCAGCAGCGTAGCACCGACAGGCCAAGAGACCCAGTACTTC. Full variable domain (missing parts from reference TRBV9 and TRBJ2-5): DSGVTQTPKHLITATGQRVTLRCSPRSGDLSVYWYQQSLDQGLQFLIQYYNGEERAKGNILERFSAQQFPDLHSELNLSSLELGDSALYFCASSVAPTGQETQYFGPGTRLLVL.

This clone was seen a single time. The chain couples TRBV29-1 to TRBJ2-1; TRBD2 agrees at 14 bases. The CDR3 sequence is 16 residues long. Trimming took 6 bases from V and 0 from J; bases not matched to a gene: 4. Germline V gene sequence: CDR1 SQVTM, CDR2 ANQGSEA. CDR3: CSVDGTSGSSYNEQFF. The CDR3 region has the DNA TGCAGCGTGGATGGGACTAGCGGGAGCTCCTACAATGAGCAGTTCTTC.

The chain uses TRBV5-1 and TRBJ2-3; the D is unclear. The CDR3 is made up of 15 amino acids. The germline V gene encodes CDR1 SGHRS and CDR2 YFSETQ. Trimming removed 2 bases at V and 1 base at J, with 11 bases between. DNA for the CDR3: TGCGCCAGCAGCTTTACGGTTTTTGGCACAGATACGCAGTATTTT. Residues: CASSFTVFGTDTQYF.

The CDR3 reads CASSVQFSPGPGANVLTF. The CDR3 bases are TGTGCCAGCAGCGTCCAATTTTCCCCAGGGCCTGGGGCCAACGTCCTGACTTTC. This chain links TRBV9 with TRBJ2-6; weak D call: TRBD1 (5 bases). With 2 bases removed from V and 2 bases from J, the gap between germline ends came to 17 bases. The germline V gene encodes CDR1 SGDLS and CDR2 YYNGEE. CDR3 length: 18 amino acids.

This clone showed up just once. Additional DNA sequences in this sample encode the identical CDR3. The V gene is TRBV6-5, the J gene TRBJ2-1, with 13 bases that match TRBD2. This CDR3 comprises 14 residues. CDR1 MNHEY and CDR2 SVGAGI come from the germline V gene. The trim removed 6 bases at V and 5 bases at J, leaving 1 base unmatched. CDR3 DNA sequence: TGTGCCAGCAGAGGACTAGCGGGGGACAATGAGCAGTTCTTC. Amino acid sequence: CASRGLAGDNEQFF.

The rearrangement uses TRBV28 and TRBJ1-4, with D unresolved. The germline gives CDR1 MDHEN, CDR2 SYDVKM. V dropped 5 bases and J dropped 8 bases, with 18 bases sitting between them. CDR3 size: 15 residues. The CDR3 here is CASSPRLGREEKLFF. Here the CDR3 DNA reads TGTGCCAGCAGTCCCCGGTTGGGGAGGGAGGAAAAACTGTTTTTT.

This sequence joins TRBV18 and TRBJ2-5; 9 bases match TRBD1. The V gene's germline CDR1 is KGHSH and CDR2 LQKENI. The CDR3 consists of 14 residues. Unmatched junction bases numbered 5, after V lost 5 bases and J lost 4 bases. For the CDR3, the DNA is TGTGCCAGCTCAGAGGGACAGGGAGGAGAGACCCAGTACTTC. Encoded protein: CASSEGQGGETQYF.

The gene calls are TRBV6-6 and TRBJ1-1, with 7 bases that match TRBD1. The V gene's germline CDR1 is MNHNY and CDR2 SVGAGI (reference sequence). The CDR3 runs to 13 residues. With 7 bases clipped from V and 5 bases from J, the junction kept 7 bases outside the gene matches. CDR3 bases: TGTGCCAGCACCTTTACAGGGGAGACTGAAGCTTTCTTT. Its translation is CASTFTGETEAFF.

This chain joins TRBV16 and TRBJ2-2; the match to TRBD1 covers 9 bases. The CDR3 loop spans 15 amino acids. V lost 3 bases and J lost 4; bases outside the gene matches: 3. CDR1 KGHSY and CDR2 FQNENV come from the germline V gene. Here the CDR3 reads CASSHRDRATGELFF. The CDR3 DNA is TGTGCCAGCAGCCACCGGGACAGGGCCACCGGGGAGCTGTTTTTT.

The gene calls are TRBV9 and TRBJ2-5; TRBD2 aligns across 7 bases. Germline values: CDR1 SGDLS, CDR2 YYNGEE. The length of the CDR3 is 14 residues. V gave up 2 bases and J gave up 0 bases; unmatched junction bases: 1. CDR3 loop: CASSVAGDQETQYF. The CDR3, as DNA: TGTGCCAGCAGCGTGGCGGGGGACCAAGAGACCCAGTACTTC.

The chain uses TRBV5-1 and TRBJ2-3; 11 bases are shared with TRBD2. Germline V gene sequence: CDR1 SGHRS, CDR2 YFSETQ. Germline trimming cut 3 bases from V and 4 bases from J; bases unmatched to any gene: 16. This CDR3 spans 19 amino acids. CDR3 region: CASSSFSSGGLNQADTQYF. CDR3 DNA: TGCGCCAGCAGCTCGTTTTCTAGCGGGGGGCTGAATCAGGCAGATACGCAGTATTTT. The complete variable domain, with remaining parts taken from reference TRBV5-1 and TRBJ2-3, reads KAGVTQTPRYLIKTRGQQVTLSCSPISGHRSVSWYQQTPGQGLQFLFEYFSETQRNKGNFPGRFSGRQFSNSRSEMNVSTLELGDSALYLCASSSFSSGGLNQADTQYFGPGTRLTVL.

This sequence joins TRBV2 and TRBJ1-4; 9 bases are shared with TRBD1. Germline V gene lookup returns CDR1 SNHLY and CDR2 FYNNEI. The ends lost 6 bases at V and 11 bases at J; junction bases unmatched: 10. This CDR3 is built from 14 residues. CDR3 sequence: CASSAETGGDKLFF. Here the CDR3 DNA reads TGTGCCAGCAGCGCGGAGACAGGGGGAGACAAACTGTTTTTT.

V usage is TRBV11-2 and J usage is TRBJ2-2, with TRBD2 matching over 13 bases. CDR1 SGHAT and CDR2 FQNNGV come from the germline V gene. The V segment lost 0 bases and the J segment 4 bases; nucleotides outside the gene matches: 5. The CDR3 totals 18 residues. The CDR3 nucleotides read TGTGCCAGCAGCTTAGAACTAGCGGGAGGGCCCGGCACCGGGGAGCTGTTTTTT. This translates into CASSLELAGGPGTGELFF. The whole variable domain, remainder taken from reference TRBV11-2 and TRBJ2-2, is EAGVAQSPRYKIIEKRQSVAFWCNPISGHATLYWYQQILGQGPKLLIQFQNNGVVDDSQLPKDRFSAERLKGVDSTLKIQPAKLEDSAVYLCASSLELAGGPGTGELFFGEGSRLTVL.

The chain carries TRBV12-5 and TRBJ2-5; 10 nucleotides match TRBD2. The length of the CDR3 is 18 residues. Trimming cost V 0 bases and J 5 bases; bases outside gene matches: 12. Germline V CDR1 and CDR2: LGHNT, FRNRAP. The CDR3 DNA is TGTGCTAGTGGTTTGGTGATTGGGGGGCTAGCGGGAGCTGAGACCCAGTACTTC. As protein: CASGLVIGGLAGAETQYF. The whole variable domain, remainder taken from reference TRBV12-5 and TRBJ2-5, is DARVTQTPRHKVTEMGQEVTMRCQPILGHNTVFWYRQTMMQGLELLAYFRNRAPLDDSGMPKDRFSAEMPDATLATLKIQPSEPRDSAVYFCASGLVIGGLAGAETQYFGPGTRLLVL.

The chain joins TRBV7-2 to TRBJ2-4; 11 bases are shared with TRBD2. The trim removed 5 bases at V and 5 bases at J, leaving 5 bases unmatched. The CDR3 has 15 residues. CDR1 SGHTA and CDR2 FQGNSA come from the germline V gene. The chain's CDR3 is CASSPEGLAENIQYF. CDR3 DNA sequence: TGTGCCAGCAGCCCTGAGGGACTAGCGGAAAACATTCAGTACTTC.

The chain is built from TRBV5-1 and TRBJ2-3; 9 bases align to TRBD1. CDR1 and CDR2 (germline): SGHRS, YFSETQ. V dropped 4 bases and J dropped 7; count of bases not matched to a gene: 7. This CDR3 has 14 residues. The CDR3 loop reads CASSLGQGVNTQYF. The CDR3 nucleotides are TGCGCCAGCAGCCTGGGACAGGGCGTAAATACGCAGTATTTT.

The chain carries TRBV27 and TRBJ2-7; 7 nucleotides agree with TRBD2. The CDR3 has 15 residues. Germline CDR1 reads MNHEY; CDR2 reads SMNVEV (reference sequence). The junction had 7 bases not matched to a gene; V was cut back by 3 bases and J by 2 bases. CDR3 bases: TGTGCCAGCAGTTTCTCGCGGGAGTCAACCTACGAGCAGTACTTC. Encoded protein: CASSFSRESTYEQYF.

The count of this clone is one. The chain recombines TRBV4-1 with TRBJ1-2; the D gene is possibly TRBD1 (6 bases). The germline gives CDR1 MGHRA, CDR2 YSYEKL. This CDR3 is built from 15 residues. V was trimmed by 3 bases and J by 2 bases, leaving 13 bases between them. CDR3 protein: CASSHIGQKNYGYTF. In DNA form, the CDR3 reads TGCGCCAGCAGCCATATAGGACAGAAGAACTATGGCTACACCTTC.

V usage is TRBV7-9 and J usage is TRBJ1-1; the D is unclear. Trimming removed 1 base at V and 0 bases at J, with 9 bases between. The length of the CDR3 is 15 residues. From germline, CDR1 is SEHNR and CDR2 FQNEAQ (reference sequence). The CDR3 protein is CASSLDEGMNTEAFF. CDR3 DNA sequence: TGTGCCAGCAGCTTAGATGAGGGCATGAACACTGAAGCTTTCTTT. Full variable domain (missing parts from reference TRBV7-9 and TRBJ1-1): DTGVSQNPRHKITKRGQNVTFRCDPISEHNRLYWYRQTLGQGPEFLTYFQNEAQLEKSRLLSDRFSAERPKGSFSTLEIQRTEQGDSAMYLCASSLDEGMNTEAFFGQGTRLTVV.

The J gene is TRBJ1-2, the V gene TRBV28; 7 positions agree with TRBD1. Germline CDR1 and CDR2: MDHEN and SYDVKM. The V and J ends lost 5 bases and 3 bases, in that order; junction bases with no gene match: 9. This CDR3 is 15 amino acids long. The CDR3 DNA reads TGTGCCAGCAGTCAACGGACAGGCGGAGACTATGGCTACACCTTC. This codes for CASSQRTGGDYGYTF.